The 25 T cell receptor beta chains listed next were all sequenced from one sample in a study of T cells expressing NK-cell markers. With the 5' RACE reads reprocessed, TCRdb shows one record per CDR3 protein and no DNA. The table lists about 440,000 distinct CDR3 sequences. The source material was blood T cells: a sorted CD56 or NKG2C T cell subset, CD4+ or CD8+ T cells, or bulk PBMC T cells (not recorded which). The receptors derive from a woman between 18 and 69 years old in good health.

J is TRBJ2-1 and V is TRBV5-1; the D gene TCRdb calls, TRBD2, cannot be checked with no DNA. Per the germline V gene, CDR1 is SGHRS and CDR2 is YFSETQ. CDR3 length equals 14 residues. The CDR3 region is CASSPWRDYNEQFF.

The J gene is TRBJ2-1, the V gene TRBV27; TCRdb selects TRBD1, and the lack of DNA leaves this call unchecked. The CDR3 extends over 17 amino acids. Per the germline V gene, CDR1 is MNHEY and CDR2 is SMNVEV (reference sequence). The CDR3 sequence is CASSLSPGPRNTNEQFF.

Here the CDR3 reads CASSSQEFGTEAFF. The chain joins TRBV5-1 to TRBJ1-1; the D gene TCRdb calls, TRBD1, cannot be checked with no DNA. The length of the CDR3 is 14 residues. The V gene's germline CDR1 is SGHRS and CDR2 YFSETQ. Together with reference TRBV5-1 and TRBJ1-1, the CDR3 gives the full variable domain: KAGVTQTPRYLIKTRGQQVTLSCSPISGHRSVSWYQQTPGQGLQFLFEYFSETQRNKGNFPGRFSGRQFSNSRSEMNVSTLELGDSALYLCASSSQEFGTEAFFGQGTRLTVV.

The rearrangement uses TRBV12-3 or TRBV12-4 and TRBJ1-1; TCRdb calls TRBD1, which cannot be checked without DNA. This CDR3 comprises 18 residues. The chain's CDR3 is CASSSPPGLRGLNTEAFF.

This chain links TRBV4-3 with TRBJ2-5. CDR1 LGHNA and CDR2 YSLEER come from the germline V gene. CDR3 length: 14 residues. The CDR3 is CASSQEISQETQYF.

CDR3 sequence reads: CASSVTQTPGNTIYF. The V call is TRBV9, the J call TRBJ1-3. Germline CDR1 is SGDLS and CDR2 is YYNGEE. The length of the CDR3 is 15 residues. The whole variable domain, filled in from reference TRBV9 and TRBJ1-3, reads DSGVTQTPKHLITATGQRVTLRCSPRSGDLSVYWYQQSLDQGLQFLIQYYNGEERAKGNILERFSAQQFPDLHSELNLSSLELGDSALYFCASSVTQTPGNTIYFGEGSWLTVV.

The chain joins TRBV11-2 to TRBJ1-1. This CDR3 has 13 residues. Germline values: CDR1 SGHAT, CDR2 FQNNGV. CDR3 residues: CASARGGLAEAFF.

The chain uses TRBV7-9 and TRBJ1-4; TCRdb proposes TRBD1, but this gene call is untestable without DNA. The CDR3 extends over 16 amino acids. Germline values: CDR1 SEHNR, CDR2 FQNEAQ (reference sequence). CDR3 in amino acids: CASSRTGGTTNEKLFF.

The chain carries TRBV4-3 and TRBJ1-4. This CDR3 is built from 14 residues. CDR1 and CDR2 (germline): LGHNA, YSLEER. CDR3 sequence reads: CASSQERGDEKLFF.

V is TRBV7-3 and J is TRBJ2-3; checking the TCRdb D call of TRBD1 is not possible without DNA. Germline CDR1 reads SGHTA; CDR2 reads FQGTGA. The CDR3 runs to 14 residues. CDR3 loop: CASSRGGATDTQYF.

The chain is built from TRBV15 and TRBJ2-1; TCRdb gives TRBD2 as the D gene, but with no DNA this cannot be confirmed. The CDR3 totals 15 residues. Looked up from germline, CDR1 is LNHNV and CDR2 is YYDKDF (reference sequence). This CDR3 is CATSRSGLAGVEQFF.

V and J are TRBV6-2 or TRBV6-3 and TRBJ2-7; TCRdb outputs TRBD2, but without DNA this stays unchecked. Germline V gene data show CDR1 as MNHEY and CDR2 as SVGEGT. This CDR3 is 14 amino acids long. The CDR3 loop is CASSYSPYSYEQYF.

The V gene is TRBV12-3 or TRBV12-4, the J gene TRBJ1-2. The CDR3 covers 12 residues. CDR3 residues: CASSRHQSSYTF.

The V call is TRBV28, the J call TRBJ2-1; the TCRdb call, TRBD2, lacks DNA for checking. CDR1 and CDR2 from the germline V gene are MDHEN and SYDVKM. The CDR3 runs 17 residues. CDR3 protein: CASGLAGSAPSYNEQFF.

The chain combines TRBV27 with TRBJ2-1; no DNA is available, so the TRBD1 call from TCRdb remains unchecked. The germline V gene encodes CDR1 MNHEY and CDR2 SMNVEV (reference sequence). This CDR3 is 14 amino acids long. The chain's CDR3 is CASTLGGKYNEQFF.

The V and J genes are TRBV11-2 and TRBJ1-1. Germline lookup yields CDR1 SGHAT and CDR2 FQNNGV. The CDR3 spans 11 residues. The CDR3 spells CASSQYTEAFF.

The genes are TRBV12-3 or TRBV12-4 and TRBJ1-1. This CDR3 contains 13 residues. The CDR3 sequence: CASSFAGVAGAFF.

The chain carries TRBV6-2 or TRBV6-3 and TRBJ2-1; TCRdb's assignment of TRBD2 cannot be checked, as there is no DNA. The length of the CDR3 is 11 residues. Germline CDR1 and CDR2: MNHEY and SVGEGT. CDR3 residues: CASASGNEQFF.

J is TRBJ2-1 and V is TRBV24-1. The CDR3 totals 16 residues. Germline V lookup: CDR1 KGHDR, CDR2 SFDVKD. The CDR3 is CATSDTTGGPYNEQFF.

The chain recombines TRBV5-1 with TRBJ1-6. Germline V CDR1 and CDR2: SGHRS, YFSETQ. This CDR3 has 14 residues. CDR3 protein: CASSLSGNNSPLHF.

The rearrangement joins TRBV18 to TRBJ2-5; TCRdb gives TRBD1 as the D gene, but with no DNA this cannot be confirmed. This CDR3 is built from 14 residues. Germline V gene lookup returns CDR1 KGHSH and CDR2 LQKENI. The CDR3 reads CASSPPTGLKTQYF.

The CDR3 sequence: CASSKIREGAKAGSNQPQHF. The chain uses TRBV21-1 and TRBJ1-5; TCRdb lists TRBD1, though no DNA is available to test this call. TRBV21-1 corresponds to a pseudogene. The CDR3 has 20 amino acids.

V gene TRBV11-1 combines with J gene TRBJ2-3. The length of the CDR3 is 14 residues. Germline V gives CDR1 SGHAT, CDR2 FQDESV (reference sequence). This CDR3 is CASSFLTDTDTQYF.

The gene calls are TRBV3-1 and TRBJ1-2; TCRdb names TRBD1, which stays unverified in the absence of DNA. Germline V gene data show CDR1 as LGHDT and CDR2 as YNNKEL (reference sequence). CDR3 length equals 13 residues. CDR3 residues: CASSPGQRAGYTF.

V usage is TRBV4-3 and J usage is TRBJ1-1. The CDR3 totals 15 residues. Germline loops: CDR1 LGHNA, CDR2 YSLEER. The CDR3 spells CASSQEITANTEAFF.